This T cell receptor beta chain is from a study of blood T cell repertoires in COVID-19. Overall study: Samples of COVID-19 (acute and convalescent) were obtained from the United States, Italy and Spain. In each case, the material was cDNA or gDNA derived from T cells, B-cell-depleted T cells, or PBMCs.

Sequencing used immunoSEQ multiplex PCR; TCRdb keeps in-frame clones, though not all of them. The data show 200,000 to 300,000 clones, around 90% seen once. Germline V gene sequence: CDR1 SGHRS, CDR2 YFSETQ. The V gene end was trimmed by 0 bases and the J gene end by 4 bases; junction bases not matched to a gene: 7. The CDR3 is 16 amino acids. The clonotype originates from a man in his sixties who had recovered from COVID-19. This chain uses TRBV5-1 with TRBJ2-3, with 8 positions matching TRBD1. The sample consisted of peripheral blood. The CDR3 DNA sequence: TGCGCCAGCAGCTTGGATTCAGGGGGCTCGTCAGATACGCAGTATTTT. Protein product: CASSLDSGGSSDTQYF.